This paragraph covers one T cell receptor beta chain sequence. These data are taken from a study of blood T cell repertoires in COVID-19. Overall study: Acute-phase and convalescent COVID-19 samples originated in the United States, Italy and Spain. T cells, B-cell-depleted T cells, or PBMCs provided the cDNA or gDNA that served as material.

The authors' processing: Using reference gene primer amplification, nucleated cell counts were estimated. This table comes from immunoSEQ multiplex PCR, and its TCRdb copy is limited to in-frame clones, with some not included. From that table come the V and J calls and clone size; the DNA was used to work out D and trimming. The sample comprises 98,000 or so clones, around 83% of which are singletons, and 4% to 5% rests with the top ten. Trimming removed 1 base at V and 10 bases at J, with 13 bases between. The CDR3 totals 13 residues. Germline-derived CDR1 and CDR2 are SGHDN and FVKESK. The chain uses TRBV14 and TRBJ1-1; D call uncertain. The sequencing input was peripheral blood. This TCR came from a woman in her 70s with acute or convalescent COVID-19. CDR3 coding DNA: TGTGCCAGCAGCCAAGCCCAGTCCGGCGGAGCTTTCTTT. Its protein product is CASSQAQSGGAFF.